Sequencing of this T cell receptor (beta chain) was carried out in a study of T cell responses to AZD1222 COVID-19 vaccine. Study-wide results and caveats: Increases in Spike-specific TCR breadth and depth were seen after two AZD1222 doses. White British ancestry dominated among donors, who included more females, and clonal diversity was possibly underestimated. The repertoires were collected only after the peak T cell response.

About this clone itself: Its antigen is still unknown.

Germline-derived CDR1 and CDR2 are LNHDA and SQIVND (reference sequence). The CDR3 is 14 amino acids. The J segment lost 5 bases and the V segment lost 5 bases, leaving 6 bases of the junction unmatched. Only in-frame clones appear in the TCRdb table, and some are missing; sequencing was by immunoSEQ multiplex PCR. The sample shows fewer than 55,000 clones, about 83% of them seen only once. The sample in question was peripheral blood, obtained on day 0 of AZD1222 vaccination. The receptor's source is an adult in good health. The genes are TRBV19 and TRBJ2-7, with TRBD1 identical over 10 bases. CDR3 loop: CASSPDRGLDEQYF. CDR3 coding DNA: TGTGCCAGTAGTCCGGACAGGGGGTTAGACGAGCAGTACTTC.